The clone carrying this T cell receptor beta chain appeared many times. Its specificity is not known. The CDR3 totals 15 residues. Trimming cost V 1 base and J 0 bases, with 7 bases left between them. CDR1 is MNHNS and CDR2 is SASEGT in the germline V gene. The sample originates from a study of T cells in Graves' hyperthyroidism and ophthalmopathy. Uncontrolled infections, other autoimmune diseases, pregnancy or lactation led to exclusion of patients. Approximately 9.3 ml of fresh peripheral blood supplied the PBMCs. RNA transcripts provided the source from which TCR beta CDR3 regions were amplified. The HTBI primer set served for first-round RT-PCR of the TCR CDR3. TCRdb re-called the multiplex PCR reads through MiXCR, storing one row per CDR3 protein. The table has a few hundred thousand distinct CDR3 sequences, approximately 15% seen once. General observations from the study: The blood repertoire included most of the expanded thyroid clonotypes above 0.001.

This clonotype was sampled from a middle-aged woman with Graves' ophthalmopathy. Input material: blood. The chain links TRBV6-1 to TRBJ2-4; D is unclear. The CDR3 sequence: CASSEGNLAKNIQYF. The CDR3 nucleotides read TGTGCCAGCAGTGAAGGGAACCTAGCCAAAAACATTCAGTACTTC.